Below, 18 T cell receptor beta chains from the same sample are listed, as sequenced in a study of T cell responses to AZD1222 COVID-19 vaccine. TCRdb keeps only in-frame clones here, not all; method: immunoSEQ multiplex PCR. The table includes about 85,000 clones, 86% detected once. This specimen was peripheral blood, taken on day 0 of AZD1222 vaccination. Receptors originate from an adult in good health.

This clone was observed a few times. V gene TRBV19 combines with J gene TRBJ1-5; a possible D gene is TRBD1 (5 bases). Germline loops: CDR1 LNHDA, CDR2 SQIVND (reference sequence). The ends were cut back, 7 bases at V and 3 bases at J, with 16 bases in the middle. This CDR3 spans 15 amino acids. CDR3 amino acids: CASTTKTASNQPQHF. For the CDR3, the DNA is TGTGCCAGTACCACCAAGACAGCCTCCAATCAGCCCCAGCATTTT. The entire variable domain, with the rest obtained from reference TRBV19 and TRBJ1-5, is as follows: DGGITQSPKYLFRKEGQNVTLSCEQNLNHDAMYWYRQDPGQGLRLIYYSQIVNDFQKGDIAEGYSVSREKKESFPLTVTSAQKNPTAFYLCASTTKTASNQPQHFGDGTRLSIL.

The chain couples TRBV7-3 to TRBJ2-2, with TRBD2 identical over 7 bases. Trimming cost V 5 bases and J 4 bases; bases outside gene matches: 13. Germline CDR1 reads SGHTA; CDR2 reads FQGTGA. CDR3 length: 17 residues. The CDR3 coding sequence is TGTGCCAGCAGCCCAAGTAGTTTCAGCGGGGCCACCGGGGAGCTGTTTTTT. It yields the protein CASSPSSFSGATGELFF. Variable domain in full (rest from reference TRBV7-3 and TRBJ2-2): GAGVSQTPSNKVTEKGKYVELRCDPISGHTALYWYRQSLGQGPEFLIYFQGTGAADDSGLPNDRFFAVRPEGSVSTLKIQRTERGDSAVYLCASSPSSFSGATGELFFGEGSRLTVL.

This clone has at least ten counts. The chain is built from TRBV24-1 and TRBJ2-1, with D perhaps TRBD2 (5 bases). Germline CDR1 reads KGHDR; CDR2 reads SFDVKD. V gave up 4 bases and J gave up 2 bases, with 11 bases separating them. The CDR3 is made up of 15 amino acids. CDR3 region: CATSEGPGTYNEQFF. The CDR3, as DNA: TGTGCCACCAGTGAAGGCCCGGGGACCTACAATGAGCAGTTCTTC.

V is TRBV5-5 and J is TRBJ2-3, with a possible D match to TRBD2 (5 bases). Germline V gene lookup returns CDR1 SGHKS and CDR2 YYEKEE (reference sequence). The CDR3 consists of 17 residues. The V end lost 4 bases, the J end lost 2 bases, and 20 bases lay between the germline ends. For the CDR3, the DNA is TGTGCCAGCAGCCCCTTTAGCCGGAGGCTCTACACAGATACGCAGTATTTT. Translated, it gives CASSPFSRRLYTDTQYF.

The rearrangement joins TRBV5-1 to TRBJ2-1; D uncertain. In germline, CDR1 is SGHRS, CDR2 YFSETQ. CDR3 length: 13 amino acids. The V end was cut by 6 bases, the J end by 1 base, with 8 bases between. CDR3 in amino acids: CASTPQSYNEQFF. The CDR3 region has the DNA TGCGCCAGCACGCCTCAATCCTACAATGAGCAGTTCTTC.

This sequence joins TRBV20-1 and TRBJ1-2; D is uncertain. This CDR3 region has 10 residues. From germline, CDR1 is DFQATT and CDR2 SNEGSKA (reference sequence). The germline V and J ends were trimmed by 3 bases and 2 bases, with 1 base remaining between them. In DNA form, the CDR3 reads TGCAGTGCTAGGAACTATGGCTACACCTTC. Translation: CSARNYGYTF.

This clone was counted between two and nine times. This sequence joins TRBV3-1 (or the pseudogene TRBV3-2) and TRBJ1-4; TRBD1 matches at 7 bases. Germline values: CDR1 LGHDT, CDR2 YNNKEL (reference sequence). V gave up 2 bases and J gave up 5 bases; unmatched junction bases: 2. The CDR3 has 14 residues. The CDR3 DNA follows: TGTGCCAGCAGCCAACAGGGGGGCAATGAAAAACTGTTTTTT. Protein sequence: CASSQQGGNEKLFF.

The chain uses TRBV24-1 and TRBJ1-1; TRBD1 is a possible D gene (5 bases). The CDR3 is made up of 14 amino acids. The germline V gene has CDR1 KGHDR and CDR2 SFDVKD. The ends were cut back, 7 bases at V and 5 bases at J, with 16 bases in the middle. The CDR3 DNA follows: TGTGCCACCAGGAAAGAGGGGCGCGATACTGAAGCTTTCTTT. Its translation is CATRKEGRDTEAFF.

The chain combines TRBV10-2 with TRBJ1-2; D ambiguous. V lost 0 bases, J lost 4 bases, and 12 bases lay in between. This CDR3 is 15 amino acids long. The germline CDR1 and CDR2 sequences are WSHSY and SAAADI. CDR3 in DNA: TGCGCCAGCAGTGAGTCTGGAGGGATGGTCTATGGCTACACCTTC. Translating it yields CASSESGGMVYGYTF.

V is TRBV3-1 (or the pseudogene TRBV3-2) and J is TRBJ2-7, with D possibly TRBD2 on 5 matching bases. With 4 bases removed from V and 2 bases from J, the gap between germline ends came to 12 bases. The CDR3 runs to 14 residues. CDR1 and CDR2 from the germline V gene are LGHDT and YNNKEL (reference sequence). The CDR3 DNA reads as TGTGCCAGCAGCCCGAGGGTCGCGACCTACGAGCAGTACTTC. Its protein is CASSPRVATYEQYF.

V is TRBV6-1 and J is TRBJ1-5; 8 bases match TRBD1. V lost 3 bases to trimming and J lost 7 bases; unmatched junction nucleotides: 11. CDR1 is MNHNS and CDR2 is SASEGT in the germline V gene. The CDR3 length is 16 residues. The CDR3 coding sequence is TGTGCCAGCAGTGATGATTCCGGACAGGGTGGACAGCCCCAGCATTTT. Its protein product is CASSDDSGQGGQPQHF.

This clone has only one observation. The V and J genes are TRBV28 and TRBJ1-4; D is uncertain. Between the trimmed V and J ends, which lost 5 bases and 8 bases, there was a span of 15 bases. This CDR3 is built from 14 residues. Germline CDR1 is MDHEN and CDR2 is SYDVKM. DNA of the CDR3: TGTGCCAGCAGTGGACTCCAACGGTCGGAAAAACTGTTTTTT. Protein sequence: CASSGLQRSEKLFF.

The chain joins TRBV5-1 to TRBJ2-1, with TRBD1 matching over 9 bases. Germline V gene data show CDR1 as SGHRS and CDR2 as YFSETQ. The CDR3 length is 14 residues. V dropped 5 bases and J dropped 7; count of bases not matched to a gene: 7. In nucleotides, the CDR3 is TGCGCCAGCAGTCTGGGACAGGGACCTAATGAGCAGTTCTTC. It is translated as CASSLGQGPNEQFF.

The rearrangement links TRBV2 to TRBJ2-6; 8 bases line up with TRBD1. The CDR3 is 18 amino acids. J was trimmed by 0 bases and V by 4 bases; bases with no gene match: 8. Germline lookup yields CDR1 SNHLY and CDR2 FYNNEI. The CDR3 loop is CASSADRGPFSGANVLTF. In DNA form, the CDR3 reads TGTGCCAGCAGTGCCGACAGGGGTCCTTTCTCTGGGGCCAACGTCCTGACTTTC.

In this sample, this clone turned up a few times. The chain combines TRBV10-3 with TRBJ2-7; 15 bases line up with TRBD2. The germline V gene has CDR1 ENHRY and CDR2 SYGVKD. The CDR3 is made up of 16 amino acids. V was pared by 6 bases and J by 5 bases, with 8 bases of the junction left unmatched. The CDR3 nucleotides are TGTGCCATCAGGACCGGACTAGCGGGAGGGCCGCACGAGCAGTACTTC. Translation: CAIRTGLAGGPHEQYF.

The chain employs TRBV11-2 and TRBJ2-3; weak D call: TRBD2 (6 bases). Trimming removed 5 bases from V and 0 bases from J, with 12 bases in between. CDR1 and CDR2 (germline): SGHAT, FQNNGV. The CDR3 extends over 15 amino acids. This chain's CDR3 is CASSDSGTSTDTQYF. Written as DNA, the CDR3 is TGTGCCAGCAGCGATAGCGGTACCAGCACAGATACGCAGTATTTT. Together with reference TRBV11-2 and TRBJ2-3, the CDR3 gives the full variable domain: EAGVAQSPRYKIIEKRQSVAFWCNPISGHATLYWYQQILGQGPKLLIQFQNNGVVDDSQLPKDRFSAERLKGVDSTLKIQPAKLEDSAVYLCASSDSGTSTDTQYFGPGTRLTVL.

This rearrangement joins TRBV6-4 to TRBJ2-7, with 7 bases lining up with TRBD2. Losses at the gene ends were 6 bases for V and 4 bases for J; bases not matched to a gene: 6. This CDR3 comprises 13 residues. Germline V gene lookup returns CDR1 MRHNA and CDR2 SNTAGT. CDR3: CASSHPGGYEQYF. CDR3 DNA sequence: TGTGCCAGCAGCCACCCCGGGGGGTACGAGCAGTACTTC.

The gene calls are TRBV6-5 and TRBJ1-1; D possibly corresponds to TRBD1 (6 bases). The germline CDR1 and CDR2 sequences are MNHEY and SVGAGI. V was cut by 0 bases and J by 1 base, with 12 bases left in between. The CDR3 spans 16 residues. In DNA form, the CDR3 reads TGTGCCAGCAGTTACTCTCCAGGGGCCGGGAACACTGAAGCTTTCTTT. Protein sequence: CASSYSPGAGNTEAFF.